This T cell receptor beta chain was sequenced in a study of blood T cell repertoires in COVID-19. CDR3 length: 15 amino acids. Germline CDR1 is SNHLY and CDR2 is FYNNEI. Trimming cost V 7 bases and J 2 bases; bases outside gene matches: 9. Method: immunoSEQ multiplex PCR; TCRdb's copy keeps in-frame clones and lacks some. Among around 380,000 clones listed, more than 75% were seen once. This receptor was taken from a human donor with acute or convalescent COVID-19. The donor label of this sample is uncertain. The sample was peripheral blood. The chain combines TRBV2 with TRBJ1-1; 8 bases fit TRBD1. This CDR3 reads CASKAQGARNTEAFF. The CDR3 DNA reads TGTGCCAGCAAGGCTCAGGGGGCGCGAAACACTGAAGCTTTCTTT.